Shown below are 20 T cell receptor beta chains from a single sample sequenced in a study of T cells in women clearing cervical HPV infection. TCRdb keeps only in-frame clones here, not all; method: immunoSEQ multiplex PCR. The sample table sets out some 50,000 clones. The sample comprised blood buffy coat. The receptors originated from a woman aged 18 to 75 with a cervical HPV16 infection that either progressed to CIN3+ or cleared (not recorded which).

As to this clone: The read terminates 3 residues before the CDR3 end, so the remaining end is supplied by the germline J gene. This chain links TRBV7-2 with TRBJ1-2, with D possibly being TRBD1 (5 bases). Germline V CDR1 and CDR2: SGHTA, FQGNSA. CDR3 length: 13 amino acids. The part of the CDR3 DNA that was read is TGTGCCAGCAGCTTAGTTCGGGGGACCGAC. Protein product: CASSLVRGTD. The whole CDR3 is CASSLVRGTDYTF.

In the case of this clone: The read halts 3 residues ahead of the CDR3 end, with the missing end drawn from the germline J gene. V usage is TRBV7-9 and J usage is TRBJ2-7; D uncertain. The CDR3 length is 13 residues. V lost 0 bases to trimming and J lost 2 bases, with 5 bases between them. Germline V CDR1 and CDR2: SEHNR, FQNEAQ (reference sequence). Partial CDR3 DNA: TGTGCCAGCAGCTTAGCGCGTACCTACGAG. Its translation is CASSLARTYE. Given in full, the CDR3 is CASSLARTYEQYF.

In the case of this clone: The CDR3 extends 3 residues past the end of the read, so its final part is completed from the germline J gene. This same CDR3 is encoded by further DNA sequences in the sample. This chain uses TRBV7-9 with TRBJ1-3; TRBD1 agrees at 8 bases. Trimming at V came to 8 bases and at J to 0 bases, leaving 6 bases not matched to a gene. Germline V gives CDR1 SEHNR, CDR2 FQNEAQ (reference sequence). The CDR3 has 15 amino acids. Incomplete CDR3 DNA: TGTGCCAGCGGCCAGGGGGCGAGCTCTGGAAACACC. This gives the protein CASGQGASSGNT. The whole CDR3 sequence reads CASGQGASSGNTIYF.

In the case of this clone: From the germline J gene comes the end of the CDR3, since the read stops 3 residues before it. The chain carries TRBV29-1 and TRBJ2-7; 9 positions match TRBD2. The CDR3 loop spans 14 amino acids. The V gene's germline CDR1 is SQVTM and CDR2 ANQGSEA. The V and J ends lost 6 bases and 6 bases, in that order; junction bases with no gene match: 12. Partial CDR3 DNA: TGCAGCGTAGGTTTGGGCGGGGGGGCCTTCGAG. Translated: CSVGLGGGAFE. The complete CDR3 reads CSVGLGGGAFEQYF.

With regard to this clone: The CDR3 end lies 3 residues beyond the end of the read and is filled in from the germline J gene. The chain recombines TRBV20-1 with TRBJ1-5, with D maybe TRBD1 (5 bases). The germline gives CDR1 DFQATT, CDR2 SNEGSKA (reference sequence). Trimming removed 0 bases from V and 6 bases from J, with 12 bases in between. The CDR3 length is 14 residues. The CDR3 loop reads CSARDKDKPQPQHF. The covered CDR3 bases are TGCAGTGCTAGAGATAAGGACAAGCCTCAGCCC.

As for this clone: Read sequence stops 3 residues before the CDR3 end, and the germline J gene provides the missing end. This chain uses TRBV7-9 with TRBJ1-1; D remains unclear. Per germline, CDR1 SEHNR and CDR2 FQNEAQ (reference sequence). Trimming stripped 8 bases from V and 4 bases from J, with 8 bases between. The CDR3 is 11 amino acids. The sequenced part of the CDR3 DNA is TGTGCCAGCCGTCGCGGCACTGAA. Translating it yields CASRRGTE. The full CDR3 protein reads CASRRGTEAFF.

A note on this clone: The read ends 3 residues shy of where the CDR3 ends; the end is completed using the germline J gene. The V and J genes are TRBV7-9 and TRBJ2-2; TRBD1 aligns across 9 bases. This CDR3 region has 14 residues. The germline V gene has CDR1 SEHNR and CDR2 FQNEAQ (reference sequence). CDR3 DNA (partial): TGTGCCAGCAGACAGGGGGCAACTAATGAAAAG. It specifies CASRQGATNEK. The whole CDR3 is CASRQGATNEKLFF.

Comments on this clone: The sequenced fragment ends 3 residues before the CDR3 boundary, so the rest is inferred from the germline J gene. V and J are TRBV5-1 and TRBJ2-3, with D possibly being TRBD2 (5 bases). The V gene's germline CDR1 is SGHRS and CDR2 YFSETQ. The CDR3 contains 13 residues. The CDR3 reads CATRRGSEETQYF. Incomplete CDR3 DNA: TGCGCCACCCGCCGCGGGTCGGAAGAGACG.

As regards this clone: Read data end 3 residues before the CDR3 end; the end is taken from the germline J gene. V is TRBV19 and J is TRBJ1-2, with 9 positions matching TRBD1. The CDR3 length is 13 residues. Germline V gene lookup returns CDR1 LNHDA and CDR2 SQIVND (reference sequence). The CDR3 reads CASGTQGAYDYTF. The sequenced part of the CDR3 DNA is TGTGCCAGTGGCACACAGGGGGCCTACGAC.

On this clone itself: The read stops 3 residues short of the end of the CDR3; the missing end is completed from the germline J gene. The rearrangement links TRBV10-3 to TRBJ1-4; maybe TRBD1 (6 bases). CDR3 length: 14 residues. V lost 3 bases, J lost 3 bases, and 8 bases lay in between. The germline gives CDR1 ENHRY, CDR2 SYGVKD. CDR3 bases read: TGTGCCATCAGTGAAGGGGGACCTAATGAAAAA. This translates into CAISEGGPNEK. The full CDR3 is CAISEGGPNEKLFF.

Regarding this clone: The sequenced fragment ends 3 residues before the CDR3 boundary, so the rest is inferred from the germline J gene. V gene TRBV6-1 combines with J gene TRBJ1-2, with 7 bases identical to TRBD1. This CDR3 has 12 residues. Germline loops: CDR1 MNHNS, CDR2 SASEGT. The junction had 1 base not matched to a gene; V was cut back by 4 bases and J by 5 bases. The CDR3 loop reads CASSVQGYGYTF. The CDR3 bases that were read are TGTGCCAGCAGTGTACAGGGGTATGGC.

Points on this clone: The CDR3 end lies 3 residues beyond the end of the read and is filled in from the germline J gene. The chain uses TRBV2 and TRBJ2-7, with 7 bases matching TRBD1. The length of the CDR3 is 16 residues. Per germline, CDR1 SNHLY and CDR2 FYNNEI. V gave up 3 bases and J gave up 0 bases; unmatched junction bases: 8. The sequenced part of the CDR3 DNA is TGTGCCAGCAGTGAGGATAGGACAGGTACCTCCTACGAG. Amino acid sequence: CASSEDRTGTSYE. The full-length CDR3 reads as CASSEDRTGTSYEQYF.

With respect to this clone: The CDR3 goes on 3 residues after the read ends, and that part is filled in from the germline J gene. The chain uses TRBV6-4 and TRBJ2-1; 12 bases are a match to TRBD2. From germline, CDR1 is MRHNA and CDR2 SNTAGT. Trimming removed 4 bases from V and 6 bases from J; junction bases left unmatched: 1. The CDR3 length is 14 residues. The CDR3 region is CASSASGGVNEQFF. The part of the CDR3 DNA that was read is TGTGCCAGCAGTGCTAGCGGGGGGGTCAATGAG.

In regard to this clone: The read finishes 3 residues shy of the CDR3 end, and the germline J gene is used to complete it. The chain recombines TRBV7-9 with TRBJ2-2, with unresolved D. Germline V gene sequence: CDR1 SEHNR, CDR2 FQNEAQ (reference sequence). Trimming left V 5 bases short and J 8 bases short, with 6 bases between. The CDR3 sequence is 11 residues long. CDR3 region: CASSPVGELFF. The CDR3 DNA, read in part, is TGTGCCAGCAGCCCAGTAGGGGAG.

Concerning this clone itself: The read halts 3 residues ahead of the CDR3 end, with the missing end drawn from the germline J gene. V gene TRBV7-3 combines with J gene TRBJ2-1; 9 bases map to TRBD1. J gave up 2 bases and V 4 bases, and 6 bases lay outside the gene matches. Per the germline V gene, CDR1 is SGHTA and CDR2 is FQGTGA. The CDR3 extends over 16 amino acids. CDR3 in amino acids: CASSSVTGGPYNEQFF. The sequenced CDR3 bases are TGTGCCAGCAGCTCCGTAACAGGGGGCCCCTACAATGAG.

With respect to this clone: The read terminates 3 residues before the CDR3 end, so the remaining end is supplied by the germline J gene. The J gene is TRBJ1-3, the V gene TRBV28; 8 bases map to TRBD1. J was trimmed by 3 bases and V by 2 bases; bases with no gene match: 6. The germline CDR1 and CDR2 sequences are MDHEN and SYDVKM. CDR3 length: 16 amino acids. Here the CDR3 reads CASSLTGGRVGNTIYF. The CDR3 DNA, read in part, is TGTGCCAGCAGTTTAACAGGGGGAAGGGTTGGAAACACC.

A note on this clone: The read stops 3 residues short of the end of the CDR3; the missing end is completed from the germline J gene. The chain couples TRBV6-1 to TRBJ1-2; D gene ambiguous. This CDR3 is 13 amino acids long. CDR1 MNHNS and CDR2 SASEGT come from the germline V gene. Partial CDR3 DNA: TGTGCCAGCAGTGAAAATCTAGCGGTCTCC. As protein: CASSENLAVS. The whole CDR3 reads CASSENLAVSYTF.

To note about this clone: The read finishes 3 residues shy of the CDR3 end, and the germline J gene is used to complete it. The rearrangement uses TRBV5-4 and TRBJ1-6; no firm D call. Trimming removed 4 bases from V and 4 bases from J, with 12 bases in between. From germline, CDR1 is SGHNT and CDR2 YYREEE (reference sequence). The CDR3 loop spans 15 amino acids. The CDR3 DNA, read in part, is TGTGCCAGCAGCCTAACAGCCTCTTATAATTCACCC. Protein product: CASSLTASYNSP. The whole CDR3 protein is CASSLTASYNSPLHF. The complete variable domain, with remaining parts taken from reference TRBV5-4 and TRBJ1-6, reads ETGVTQSPTHLIKTRGQQVTLRCSSQSGHNTVSWYQQALGQGPQFIFQYYREEENGRGNFPPRFSGLQFPNYSSELNVNALELDDSALYLCASSLTASYNSPLHFGNGTRLTVT.

Partial CDR3 DNA: TGTGCCAGCAGCTTACGGAGGGCTGGGGCCAACGTC. Encoded protein: CASSLRRAGANV. The entire CDR3 is CASSLRRAGANVLTF. This sequence joins TRBV7-2 and TRBJ2-6, with D possibly TRBD2 on 6 matching bases. The read halts 3 residues ahead of the CDR3 end, with the missing end drawn from the germline J gene. V was trimmed by 2 bases and J by 2 bases, leaving 7 bases between them. Germline V gene sequence: CDR1 SGHTA, CDR2 FQGNSA. The CDR3 has 15 residues.

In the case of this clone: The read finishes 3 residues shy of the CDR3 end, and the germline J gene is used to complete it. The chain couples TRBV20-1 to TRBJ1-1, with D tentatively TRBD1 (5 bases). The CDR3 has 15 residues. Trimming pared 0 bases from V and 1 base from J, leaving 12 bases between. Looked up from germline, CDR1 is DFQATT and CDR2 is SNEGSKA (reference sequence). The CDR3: CSARDYQGGNTEAFF. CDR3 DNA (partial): TGCAGTGCTAGAGATTATCAGGGCGGGAACACTGAA.